Listed below are T cell receptor beta chains from one sample, sequenced in a study of PD-L1 blockade in urothelial cancer. The repertoire was sequenced with immunoSEQ multiplex PCR; TCRdb's copy has only in-frame clones and lacks some. Found here are 75,000 to 100,000 clones, less than 85% of them singletons; the top ten hold approximately 8%. The specimen comprised PBMCs, sampled around atezolizumab (anti-PD-L1) treatment. The origin of the receptors is a man aged 65-85 years with urothelial cancer. The CDR3 runs from the conserved cysteine through the conserved F or W. D genes are given only for firm matches. Clone size is not always given. Where it is, it says once, few, many or a class for expanded clones.

V gene	clone size	D gene	J gene	CDR3 DNA	CDR3 protein
TRBV6-1	.	.	TRBJ2-3	TGTGCCAGTAGTCCCCGCGGGGCCGGCACAGATACGCAGTATTTT	CASSPRGAGTDTQYF
TRBV21-1	.	.	TRBJ2-1	TGTGCCAGCAGCAAGTACAGGGGTGTAGGTAATGAGCAGTTCTTC	CASSKYRGVGNEQFF
TRBV5-5	few	.	TRBJ1-2	TGTGCCAGCAGCTCCGGCCGTAGCCGAGGGTATGGCTACACCTTC	CASSSGRSRGYGYTF
TRBV10-3	.	TRBD1	TRBJ1-2	TGTGCCATCAGTGATGATTCAGGGGGCATAGGTGGCTACACCTTC	CAISDDSGGIGGYTF
TRBV2	few	TRBD2	TRBJ2-2	TGTGCCAGCAGTGAACCTAGCGGGGGGCGGGGGGAGCTGTTTTTT	CASSEPSGGRGELFF
TRBV30	.	.	TRBJ1-5	TGTGCCTGGAGTGGGGGTTGGACAGATCAGCCCCAGCATTTT	CAWSGGWTDQPQHF
TRBV6-5	.	TRBD1	TRBJ1-2	TGTGCCAGCAGGTTCCCCGGGACAGGGAAAGATGGCTACACCTTC	CASRFPGTGKDGYTF
TRBV4-3	few	TRBD1	TRBJ1-4	TGCGCCAGCAGCCAGACAGGGGGCACTAATGAAAAACTGTTTTTT	CASSQTGGTNEKLFF
TRBV6-1	.	.	TRBJ2-7	TGTGCCAGCAGTGAAGCCCAGGACATAAGCTCCTACGAGCAGTACTTC	CASSEAQDISSYEQYF
TRBV19	.	TRBD1	TRBJ1-2	TGTGCCAGTAGTTCGGGACAGGGGGCGAATGGCTACACCTTC	CASSSGQGANGYTF
TRBV7-9	.	TRBD2	TRBJ2-1	TGTGCCAGCAGCGGGAGGACTAGCGGGGGGGGGACCTACAATGAGCAGTTCTTC	CASSGRTSGGGTYNEQFF
TRBV5-1	.	.	TRBJ1-3	TGCGCCAGCAGCGAGGGCCGCTCTGGAAACACCATATATTTT	CASSEGRSGNTIYF
TRBV6-6	few	.	TRBJ1-6	TGTGCCAGCAGCAGGGTTGTCCAATCACCCCTCCACTTT	CASSRVVQSPLHF
TRBV5-1	few	TRBD1	TRBJ1-2	TGCGCCAGCAGCACCGGCATCCTGGGACAGGGATCAAGAGGCTACACCTTC	CASSTGILGQGSRGYTF
TRBV19	.	TRBD1	TRBJ1-2	TGTGCCAGTAGTATTGTAGGAGGGGGCGACGGCTACACCTTC	CASSIVGGGDGYTF
TRBV28	.	.	TRBJ1-2	TGTGCCAGCAGACCCAGGGAATCTGGCTACACCTTC	CASRPRESGYTF
TRBV4-1	.	TRBD1	TRBJ1-2	TGCGCCAGCAGCCCCCGACAGGGTACAGGGGGCTACACCTTC	CASSPRQGTGGYTF
TRBV9	few	TRBD2	TRBJ2-1	TGTGCCAGCAGCGTAGTCGGACTAGCGGGGTCTAGCTCCTACAATGAGCAGTTCTTC	CASSVVGLAGSSSYNEQFF
TRBV29-1	.	TRBD1	TRBJ1-1	TGCAGCGTTCTAGGACAGGGTGACACTGAAGCTTTCTTT	CSVLGQGDTEAFF
TRBV6-5	.	.	TRBJ1-1	TGTGCCAGCAGTCGCGAGGGATACACTGAAGCTTTCTTT	CASSREGYTEAFF
TRBV9	.	TRBD2	TRBJ2-1	TGTGCCAGCAGCCCATCTAGCGGGAGGGCCGGAAATGAGCAGTTCTTC	CASSPSSGRAGNEQFF
TRBV5-8	.	TRBD1	TRBJ1-2	TGTGCCAGCAGCTTGGGGCTCTACCAGGGGGGCTATGGCTACACCTTC	CASSLGLYQGGYGYTF
TRBV10-1	.	.	TRBJ2-2	TGCGCCAGCAGCAAACAGGGAAGTATGTTCGGGGAGCTGTTTTTT	CASSKQGSMFGELFF
TRBV10-3	.	.	TRBJ1-1	TGTGCCATCGGGGGCTTCTTGAACACTGAAGCTTTCTTT	CAIGGFLNTEAFF
TRBV28	.	.	TRBJ2-1	TGTGCCAGCAGTTTTGGTTCAGGGCCCTACTACAATGAGCAGTTCTTC	CASSFGSGPYYNEQFF
TRBV11-3	.	TRBD2	TRBJ2-1	TGTGCCAGCAGGATCGGGGGGTCGAACAATGAGCAGTTCTTC	CASRIGGSNNEQFF
TRBV20-1	few	.	TRBJ1-1	TGCAGTGCTCCCTGGAACACTGAAGCTTTCTTT	CSAPWNTEAFF
TRBV29-1	.	TRBD2	TRBJ2-7	TGCAGCGTTGAATTGGGGACTAGCGGGAGGTTCTACGAGCAGTACTTC	CSVELGTSGRFYEQYF
TRBV30	.	.	TRBJ1-1	TGTGCCTGGAGTGTAGGGGGGGACACTGAAGCTTTCTTT	CAWSVGGDTEAFF
TRBV27	once	.	TRBJ1-5	TGTGCCAGCAGTTTCCAGGGGTTAGGACCCCAGCATTTT	CASSFQGLGPQHF